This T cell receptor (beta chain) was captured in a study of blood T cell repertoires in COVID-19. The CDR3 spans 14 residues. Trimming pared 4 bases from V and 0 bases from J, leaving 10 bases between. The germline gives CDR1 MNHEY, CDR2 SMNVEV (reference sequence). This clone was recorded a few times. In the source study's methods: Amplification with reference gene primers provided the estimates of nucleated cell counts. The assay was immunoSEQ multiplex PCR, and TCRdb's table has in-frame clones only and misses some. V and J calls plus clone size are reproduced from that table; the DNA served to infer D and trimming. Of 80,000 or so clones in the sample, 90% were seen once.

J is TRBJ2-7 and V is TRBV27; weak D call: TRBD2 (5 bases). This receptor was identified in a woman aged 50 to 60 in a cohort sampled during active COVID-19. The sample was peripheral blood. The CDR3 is CASSWTGSSYEQYF. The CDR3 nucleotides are TGTGCCAGCAGTTGGACGGGGAGCTCCTACGAGCAGTACTTC.